This T cell receptor (beta chain) comes out of a study of cytomegalovirus exposure and HLA in healthy donors. This clone was picked up one time. The CDR3 has 15 amino acids. CDR1 is SGHDN and CDR2 is FVKESK in the germline V gene. Unmatched junction bases numbered 4, after V lost 1 base and J lost 2 bases. This table comes from immunoSEQ multiplex PCR, and its TCRdb copy is limited to in-frame clones, with some not included. Among tens of thousands of clones listed, approximately 93% were seen once. The J gene is TRBJ2-7, the V gene TRBV14; TRBD2 aligns across 8 bases. The sample comprised PBMCs. The TCR comes from a man between 18 and 35 years old in good health and CMV-seropositive. CDR3 sequence: CASSQGAGVTYEQYF. CDR3 DNA sequence: TGTGCCAGCAGCCAAGGAGCGGGGGTCACCTACGAGCAGTACTTC. The full variable domain, its missing parts supplied by reference TRBV14 and TRBJ2-7, is EAGVTQFPSHSVIEKGQTVTLRCDPISGHDNLYWYRRVMGKEIKFLLHFVKESKQDESGMPNNRFLAERTGGTYSTLKVQPAELEDSGVYFCASSQGAGVTYEQYFGPGTRLTVT.